Listed here is a single T cell receptor (beta chain). Germline CDR1 is SGHKS and CDR2 is YYEKEE (reference sequence). The CDR3 totals 15 residues. Trimming cost V 4 bases and J 5 bases; bases outside gene matches: 9. Authors' processing steps: Reference gene primer amplification gave nucleated cell count estimates. The assay was immunoSEQ multiplex PCR, and TCRdb's table has in-frame clones only and misses some. V, J and clone size reflect that table, while D and trimming were determined from the DNA. The sample lists around 50,000 clones; approximately 80% were seen once. These data come from a study of blood T cell repertoires in COVID-19. Study details: Samples taken during acute and convalescent COVID-19 were collected in the United States, Italy and Spain. PBMCs, B-cell-depleted T cells, or T cells provided the cDNA or gDNA that made up the material.

Sequenced material: peripheral blood. The TCR was taken from a man in his forties with acute or convalescent COVID-19. V and J are TRBV5-5 and TRBJ1-5, with TRBD1 matching 7 bases. The CDR3 is CASSGGRQGDQPQHF. CDR3 nucleotide sequence: TGTGCCAGCAGCGGGGGGAGACAGGGTGATCAGCCCCAGCATTTT.